This T cell receptor (beta chain) was recorded in a study of CD8+CD57+ T cells in acquired aplastic anemia. Study-wide background: Sorted CD4+ and CD8+ cells yielded about 2.9 ug of DNA on average.

Study findings and constraints: Approximately 29 was the count of CD8+ CDR3 sequences that patients shared with controls.

This clonotype was counted between two and nine times. Its cognate antigen is unknown. This may come from a read error, since a much larger clone is one base off. The template for TCR beta VDJ and CDR3 sequence profiling was genomic DNA. TCRdb processed the reads anew with MiXCR; each CDR3 protein has one entry. The sample lists under 250,000 distinct CDR3 sequences; around half were seen once. CD8+CD57+ cell expansion, shown by flow cytometry, had occurred in the patients selected for sequencing. Each of the patients presented with severe acquired aplastic anemia. Patients were therapy-naive when their blood was sampled. This TCR was recovered from a human donor with aplastic anemia. What was sequenced was sorted CD4+, CD8+, or CD8+CD57+ T cells (not recorded which) from PBMCs.

Here the CDR3 DNA reads TGTGCCAGCAGTCCAGGGACCTACGAGCAGTACTTC. It specifies CASSPGTYEQYF. This chain connects TRBV28 to TRBJ2-7, with a tentative D call TRBD1 (5 bases). V was clipped by 5 bases and J by 2 bases, with 7 bases between them. Germline assignment: CDR1 MDHEN and CDR2 SYDVKM. The CDR3 totals 12 residues.